This TCR beta chain was recorded in a study of human T cells and chemical hapten exposure. Study context: The variation in per-sample TCR yields arose mainly from small differences in pooled library volumes.

The J segment lost 4 bases and the V segment lost 8 bases, leaving 4 bases of the junction unmatched. Looked up from germline, CDR1 is SNHLY and CDR2 is FYNNEI. The CDR3 covers 12 residues. Noted time point: patch test 1, 2 weeks after DPC sensitization. Noted treatment: therapeutic diphenylcyclopropenone sensitization with weekly scalp DPC. Blood collection happened ahead of applying each patch test. TCRdb processed the RACE reads anew with MiXCR; each CDR3 protein has one entry. The data hold 180,000 or so distinct CDR3 sequences, with more than 20% observed a single time. This rearrangement joins TRBV2 to TRBJ2-5; 7 nucleotides agree with TRBD1. The clonotype was recovered from a woman aged 45-60 years with alopecia areata. Some clones in this sample may be carry-over from other donors' samples. The material sequenced was whole blood, taken in connection with sensitization to the hapten diphenylcyclopropenone (DPC). The CDR3 sequence: CASDGTVETQYF. In DNA, the CDR3 is TGTGCCAGCGACGGGACAGTAGAGACCCAGTACTTC. Full variable domain (outside the CDR3, taken from reference TRBV2 and TRBJ2-5): EPEVTQTPSHQVTQMGQEVILRCVPISNHLYFYWYRQILGQKVEFLVSFYNNEISEKSEIFDDQFSVERPDGSNFTLKIRSTKLEDSAMYFCASDGTVETQYFGPGTRLLVL.